A single sample is the source of the 27 T cell receptor beta chains below, sequenced in a study of blood T cell repertoires in COVID-19. Sequenced by immunoSEQ multiplex PCR; TCRdb stores in-frame clones only, minus some. The sample includes tens of thousands of clones, around 87% of them seen just once. The source material was peripheral blood. These receptors came from a man aged 45-60 years with acute or convalescent COVID-19.

This clone was seen just once. V usage is TRBV7-9 and J usage is TRBJ2-3, with D possibly matching TRBD2 (6 bases). Germline lookup yields CDR1 SEHNR and CDR2 FQNEAQ (reference sequence). The V and J ends lost 1 base and 11 bases respectively, with 16 bases between them. The CDR3 length is 14 residues. The CDR3, as DNA: TGTGCCAGCAGCTTAGGGTCGGGACTCATGGTGCAGTATTTT. Amino acid sequence: CASSLGSGLMVQYF.

The rearrangement uses TRBV19 and TRBJ1-3, with 8 bases identical to TRBD1. The V gene end was trimmed by 5 bases and the J gene end by 4 bases; junction bases not matched to a gene: 4. The CDR3 totals 14 residues. In germline, CDR1 is LNHDA, CDR2 SQIVND (reference sequence). Written as DNA, the CDR3 is TGTGCCAGTAGTCACAGGGGGACAGGAAACACCATATATTTT. It yields the protein CASSHRGTGNTIYF. Variable domain in full (rest from reference TRBV19 and TRBJ1-3): DGGITQSPKYLFRKEGQNVTLSCEQNLNHDAMYWYRQDPGQGLRLIYYSQIVNDFQKGDIAEGYSVSREKKESFPLTVTSAQKNPTAFYLCASSHRGTGNTIYFGEGSWLTVV.

The DNA of the CDR3 is TGTGCCACCAGCAGAGTCGTTAGCGGGACTCAAGAGACCCAGTACTTC. Translated, it gives CATSRVVSGTQETQYF. The rearrangement joins TRBV15 to TRBJ2-5; 8 bases fit TRBD2. This CDR3 comprises 16 residues. The germline gives CDR1 LNHNV, CDR2 YYDKDF (reference sequence). With 1 base clipped from V and 2 bases from J, the junction kept 6 bases outside the gene matches.

This chain links TRBV18 with TRBJ1-4; D ambiguous. The CDR3 totals 15 residues. Germline CDR1 KGHSH, CDR2 LQKENI. Trimming left V 6 bases short and J 7 bases short, with 18 bases between. The CDR3 DNA reads as TGTGCCAGCTCTGCGGAGGTTGCTCCTGGTGAAAAACTGTTTTTT. Amino acids: CASSAEVAPGEKLFF. Full variable domain (outside the CDR3, taken from reference TRBV18 and TRBJ1-4): NAGVMQNPRHLVRRRGQEARLRCSPMKGHSHVYWYRQLPEEGLKFMVYLQKENIIDESGMPKERFSAEFPKEGPSILRIQQVVRGDSAAYFCASSAEVAPGEKLFFGSGTQLSVL.

The gene calls are TRBV9 and TRBJ2-1; 7 positions match TRBD1. Trimming removed 3 bases from V and 4 bases from J; junction bases left unmatched: 7. In germline, CDR1 is SGDLS, CDR2 YYNGEE. The CDR3 extends over 15 amino acids. The CDR3 reads CASSAYQTGYNEQFF. The CDR3 DNA follows: TGTGCCAGCAGCGCCTACCAGACAGGGTACAATGAGCAGTTCTTC.

In this sample, this clone turned up once. The V gene is TRBV9, the J gene TRBJ2-2; D possibly corresponds to TRBD1 (6 bases). Looked up from germline, CDR1 is SGDLS and CDR2 is YYNGEE. This CDR3 region has 16 residues. V was clipped by 0 bases and J by 5 bases, with 14 bases between them. As DNA, the CDR3 is TGTGCCAGCAGCGTAGGCCAGGGGTCGGGAACCGGGGAGCTGTTTTTT. As protein: CASSVGQGSGTGELFF.

The chain recombines TRBV30 with TRBJ1-6; no firm D call. CDR1 GTSNPN and CDR2 SVGIG come from the germline V gene (reference sequence). V lost 5 bases and J 5 bases, leaving 7 bases between the germline ends. The CDR3 sequence is 12 residues long. The chain's CDR3 is CAWAANNSPLHF. CDR3 sequence (DNA): TGTGCCTGGGCCGCGAATAATTCACCCCTCCACTTT. Full variable domain (missing parts from reference TRBV30 and TRBJ1-6): SQTIHQWPATLVQPVGSPLSLECTVEGTSNPNLYWYRQAAGRGLQLLFYSVGIGQISSEVPQNLSASRPQDRQFILSSKKLLLSDSGFYLCAWAANNSPLHFGNGTRLTVT.

The J gene is TRBJ1-2, the V gene TRBV5-1, with 9 bases identical to TRBD1. The germline V gene encodes CDR1 SGHRS and CDR2 YFSETQ. The CDR3 is 13 residues long. V lost 4 bases and J lost 6; bases outside the gene matches: 4. The CDR3 DNA is TGCGCCAGCAGCACGAACAGGGGGCATGGCTACACCTTC. Protein product: CASSTNRGHGYTF.

V and J are TRBV11-3 and TRBJ2-5; 7 bases agree with TRBD1. The CDR3 is 14 residues long. The junction had 8 bases not matched to a gene; V was cut back by 5 bases and J by 5 bases. Germline CDR1 is SGHNT and CDR2 is YENEEA. CDR3 DNA sequence: TGTGCCAGCAGCACGAGGGACAGTTTGGAGACCCAGTACTTC. Amino acids: CASSTRDSLETQYF.

V usage is TRBV9 and J usage is TRBJ1-1; D is unclear. Germline V gene lookup returns CDR1 SGDLS and CDR2 YYNGEE. V was clipped by 0 bases and J by 4 bases, with 7 bases between them. This CDR3 has 13 residues. The CDR3 protein is CASSVESGTEAFF. DNA of the CDR3: TGTGCCAGCAGCGTAGAATCAGGCACTGAAGCTTTCTTT. The entire variable domain, with the rest obtained from reference TRBV9 and TRBJ1-1, is as follows: DSGVTQTPKHLITATGQRVTLRCSPRSGDLSVYWYQQSLDQGLQFLIQYYNGEERAKGNILERFSAQQFPDLHSELNLSSLELGDSALYFCASSVESGTEAFFGQGTRLTVV.

This chain uses TRBV11-1 with TRBJ1-6; D is possibly TRBD1 (6 bases). Trimming pared 5 bases from V and 7 bases from J, leaving 12 bases between. Germline V gene sequence: CDR1 SGHAT, CDR2 FQDESV (reference sequence). The CDR3 contains 14 residues. CDR3 region: CASSRDRLNSPLHF. The CDR3 DNA follows: TGTGCCAGCAGCCGAGACAGGTTAAATTCACCCCTCCACTTT.

This clone was found once. V is TRBV6-5 and J is TRBJ2-7; TRBD1 might be the D (6 bases). The V end was cut by 6 bases, the J end by 5 bases, with 11 bases between. Germline lookup yields CDR1 MNHEY and CDR2 SVGAGI. CDR3 size: 12 residues. In nucleotides, the CDR3 is TGTGCCAGCAGCTGGGGGCCTCACGAGCAGTACTTC. This gives the protein CASSWGPHEQYF.

This chain uses TRBV5-1 with TRBJ1-3; D possibly corresponds to TRBD1 (6 bases). Germline V CDR1 and CDR2: SGHRS, YFSETQ. The CDR3 totals 13 residues. Trimming left V 5 bases short and J 4 bases short, with 10 bases between. CDR3: CASSQGSGNTIYF. The CDR3, as DNA: TGCGCCAGCAGTCAGGGGTCCGGAAACACCATATATTTT.

This clone was seen a handful of times. The chain uses TRBV5-1 and TRBJ2-3; the D gene is possibly TRBD2 (5 bases). This CDR3 has 18 residues. The germline gives CDR1 SGHRS, CDR2 YFSETQ. V was trimmed by 4 bases and J by 4 bases, leaving 25 bases between them. The chain's CDR3 is CASSPRVASTLTADTQYF. The CDR3 nucleotides read TGCGCCAGCAGCCCGAGGGTGGCTAGCACTCTTACCGCAGATACGCAGTATTTT.

The genes are TRBV5-1 and TRBJ1-3; TRBD1 aligns across 10 bases. Germline CDR1 reads SGHRS; CDR2 reads YFSETQ. The CDR3 totals 15 residues. V trimming: 4 bases; J trimming: 6 bases; junction bases outside the gene matches: 7. The CDR3 DNA reads as TGCGCCAGCAGCGGCGGACAGGGGGGAATAAACACCATATATTTT. This translates into CASSGGQGGINTIYF.

The chain uses TRBV7-6 and TRBJ2-7; D unclear. Trimming pared 5 bases from V and 3 bases from J, leaving 8 bases between. The V gene's germline CDR1 is SGHVS and CDR2 FNYEAQ. The CDR3 is made up of 12 amino acids. CDR3 sequence (DNA): TGTGCCAGCAGCGATGACATCTACGAGCAGTACTTC. This sequence encodes CASSDDIYEQYF. The variable domain in full, with the rest retrieved from reference TRBV7-6 and TRBJ2-7, is GAGVSQSPRYKVTKRGQDVALRCDPISGHVSLYWYRQALGQGPEFLTYFNYEAQQDKSGLPNDRFSAERPEGSISTLTIQRTEQRDSAMYRCASSDDIYEQYFGPGTRLTVT.

The rearrangement uses TRBV6-2 or TRBV6-3 and TRBJ2-7; D uncertain. V was cut by 3 bases and J by 0 bases, with 6 bases left in between. The CDR3 has 13 amino acids. Germline CDR1 MNHEY, CDR2 SVGEGT. The CDR3: CASSYGHSYEQYF. In nucleotides, the CDR3 is TGTGCCAGCAGTTATGGCCACTCCTACGAGCAGTACTTC.

This clone appeared a few times. The chain couples TRBV10-1 to TRBJ2-7, with D perhaps TRBD2 (6 bases). The CDR3 is 13 residues long. The V and J ends lost 0 bases and 7 bases respectively, with 10 bases between them. The germline V gene encodes CDR1 WNHNN and CDR2 SYGVQD (reference sequence). The CDR3 loop is CASSESVAEEQYF. The CDR3 DNA sequence: TGCGCCAGCAGTGAGTCCGTAGCGGAAGAGCAGTACTTC.

The genes are TRBV30 and TRBJ2-2, with 9 nucleotides matching TRBD2. Germline V gene data show CDR1 as GTSNPN and CDR2 as SVGIG (reference sequence). V dropped 4 bases and J dropped 1; count of bases not matched to a gene: 13. The CDR3 sequence is 18 residues long. This CDR3 is CAWTNSPSGIGNTGELFF. Here the CDR3 DNA reads TGTGCCTGGACCAACAGCCCTAGCGGGATAGGGAACACCGGGGAGCTGTTTTTT.

This chain links TRBV27 with TRBJ2-1, with 15 bases aligning to TRBD2. The germline V gene encodes CDR1 MNHEY and CDR2 SMNVEV (reference sequence). Trimming cost V 6 bases and J 7 bases; bases outside gene matches: 7. The CDR3 extends over 16 amino acids. CDR3 DNA sequence: TGTGCCAGCAGAAGGACTAGCGGGAGGGCCAAGAATGAGCAGTTCTTC. Translated: CASRRTSGRAKNEQFF.

The V gene is TRBV11-2, the J gene TRBJ2-3; TRBD1 agrees at 8 bases. This CDR3 contains 15 residues. With 2 bases clipped from V and 2 bases from J, the junction kept 3 bases outside the gene matches. CDR1 and CDR2 (germline): SGHAT, FQNNGV. The CDR3: CASSLLGQVTDTQYF. DNA of the CDR3: TGTGCCAGCAGCTTACTGGGACAGGTCACAGATACGCAGTATTTT.

This clone was counted a single time. CDR3 region: CASSEQQGGDEQFF. CDR3 sequence (DNA): TGTGCCAGCAGCGAACAACAGGGTGGGGATGAGCAGTTCTTC. The chain is built from TRBV7-8 and TRBJ2-1, with D possibly matching TRBD1 (6 bases). The CDR3 loop spans 14 amino acids. V was shortened by 5 bases and J by 8 bases, with 16 bases between the two germline ends. CDR1 is SGHVS and CDR2 is FQNEAQ in the germline V gene.

The gene calls are TRBV24-1 and TRBJ2-1, with 10 bases fitting TRBD1. The CDR3 is 15 amino acids. V lost 5 bases to trimming and J lost 7 bases; unmatched junction nucleotides: 7. Germline loops: CDR1 KGHDR, CDR2 SFDVKD. The chain's CDR3 is CATSVPGQGNNEQFF. The DNA of the CDR3 is TGTGCCACCAGTGTACCGGGACAGGGGAATAATGAGCAGTTCTTC.

The chain recombines TRBV5-1 with TRBJ1-5; D remains ambiguous. V was pared by 5 bases and J by 4 bases, with 16 bases between. Per germline, CDR1 SGHRS and CDR2 YFSETQ. The CDR3 covers 15 residues. As DNA, the CDR3 is TGCGCCAGCAGTACCTCGGGGAGGGTTAATCAGCCCCAGCATTTT. It specifies CASSTSGRVNQPQHF.

J is TRBJ2-3 and V is TRBV19, with D possibly matching TRBD2 (5 bases). The CDR3 is 14 residues long. V lost 5 bases to trimming and J lost 3 bases, with 12 bases between them. CDR1 is LNHDA and CDR2 is SQIVND in the germline V gene (reference sequence). The CDR3 here is CASSAVSGTDTQYF. In DNA, the CDR3 is TGTGCCAGTAGTGCCGTCTCGGGGACAGATACGCAGTATTTT.

The chain links TRBV4-1 to TRBJ1-1; TRBD1 matches at 8 bases. The CDR3 totals 20 residues. From germline, CDR1 is MGHRA and CDR2 YSYEKL. J gave up 3 bases and V 0 bases, and 18 bases lay outside the gene matches. CDR3 loop: CASSQEPEGQGYMMDTEAFF. For the CDR3, the DNA is TGCGCCAGCAGCCAAGAGCCTGAAGGACAGGGTTATATGATGGACACTGAAGCTTTCTTT.

The genes are TRBV19 and TRBJ1-2; 7 bases fit TRBD1. The CDR3 loop spans 13 amino acids. Germline V gene lookup returns CDR1 LNHDA and CDR2 SQIVND (reference sequence). V was pared by 6 bases and J by 8 bases, with 9 bases of the junction left unmatched. The CDR3 region is CASSNRGQYGYTF. CDR3 bases: TGTGCCAGTAGCAACAGGGGACAGTACGGCTACACCTTC.